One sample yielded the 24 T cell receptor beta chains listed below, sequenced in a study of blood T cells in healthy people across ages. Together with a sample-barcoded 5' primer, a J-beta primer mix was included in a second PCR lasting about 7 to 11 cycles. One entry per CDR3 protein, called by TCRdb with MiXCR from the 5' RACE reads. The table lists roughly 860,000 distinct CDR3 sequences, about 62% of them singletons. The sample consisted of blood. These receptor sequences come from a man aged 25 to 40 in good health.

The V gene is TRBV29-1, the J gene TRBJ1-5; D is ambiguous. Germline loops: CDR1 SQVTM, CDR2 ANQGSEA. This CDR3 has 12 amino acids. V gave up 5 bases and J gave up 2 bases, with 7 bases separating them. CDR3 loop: CSVSEGNQPQHF. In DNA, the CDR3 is TGCAGCGTTTCGGAGGGCAATCAGCCCCAGCATTTT.

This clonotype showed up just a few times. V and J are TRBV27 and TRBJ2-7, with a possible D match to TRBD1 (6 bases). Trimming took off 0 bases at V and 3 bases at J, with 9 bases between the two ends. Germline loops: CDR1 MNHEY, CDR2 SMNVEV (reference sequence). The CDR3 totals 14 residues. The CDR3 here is CASSLSQGNYEQYF. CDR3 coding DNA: TGTGCCAGCAGTTTATCCCAGGGGAACTACGAGCAGTACTTC.

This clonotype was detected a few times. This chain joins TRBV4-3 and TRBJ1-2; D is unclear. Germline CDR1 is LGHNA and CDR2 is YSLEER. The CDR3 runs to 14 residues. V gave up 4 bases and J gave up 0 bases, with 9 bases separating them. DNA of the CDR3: TGCGCCAGCAGCCCCCCTTTAGCTAACTATGGCTACACCTTC. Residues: CASSPPLANYGYTF.

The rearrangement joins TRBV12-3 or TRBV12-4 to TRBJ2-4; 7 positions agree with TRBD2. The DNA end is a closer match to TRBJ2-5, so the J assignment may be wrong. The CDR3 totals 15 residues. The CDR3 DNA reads TGTGCCAGCAGTTTGTCCGTCGCGGGGGTGGAGACCCAGTACTTC. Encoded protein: CASSLSVAGVETQYF.

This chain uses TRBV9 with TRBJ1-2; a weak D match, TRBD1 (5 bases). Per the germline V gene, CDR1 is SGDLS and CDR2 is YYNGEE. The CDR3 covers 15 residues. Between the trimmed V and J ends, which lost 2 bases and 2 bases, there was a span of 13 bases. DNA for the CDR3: TGTGCCAGCAGCGTCGGACACGGCTTAAACTATGGCTACACCTTC. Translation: CASSVGHGLNYGYTF.

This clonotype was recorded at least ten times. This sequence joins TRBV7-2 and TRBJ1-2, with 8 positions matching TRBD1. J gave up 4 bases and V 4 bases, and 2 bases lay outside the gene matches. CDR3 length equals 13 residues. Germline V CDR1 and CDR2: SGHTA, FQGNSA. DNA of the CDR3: TGTGCCAGCAGCTCCGGACAGGGCTATGGCTACACCTTC. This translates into CASSSGQGYGYTF.

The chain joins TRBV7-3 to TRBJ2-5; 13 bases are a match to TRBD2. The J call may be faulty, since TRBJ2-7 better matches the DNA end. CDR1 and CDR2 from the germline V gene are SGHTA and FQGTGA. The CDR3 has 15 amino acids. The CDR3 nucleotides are TGTGCCAGCAGCCCCCAGGGACTAGCGGGAAGCGAGCAGTACTTC. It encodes CASSPQGLAGSEQYF.

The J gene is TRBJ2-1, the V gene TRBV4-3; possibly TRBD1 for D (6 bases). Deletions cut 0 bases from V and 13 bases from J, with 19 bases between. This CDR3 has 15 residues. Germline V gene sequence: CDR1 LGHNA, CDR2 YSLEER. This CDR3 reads CASSQDRTGLETQFF. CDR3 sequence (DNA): TGCGCCAGCAGCCAAGATCGCACAGGGCTAGAGACCCAGTTCTTC.

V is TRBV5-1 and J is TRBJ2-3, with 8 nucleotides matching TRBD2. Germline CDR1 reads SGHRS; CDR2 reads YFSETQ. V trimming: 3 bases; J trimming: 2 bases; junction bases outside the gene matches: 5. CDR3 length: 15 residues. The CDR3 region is CASSSRGADTDTQYF. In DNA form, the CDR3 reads TGCGCCAGCAGCTCGCGGGGGGCAGACACAGATACGCAGTATTTT.

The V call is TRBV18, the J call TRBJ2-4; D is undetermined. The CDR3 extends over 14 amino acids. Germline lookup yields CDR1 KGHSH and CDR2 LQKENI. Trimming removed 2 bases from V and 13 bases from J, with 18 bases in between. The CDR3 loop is CASSPSAGPREQYF. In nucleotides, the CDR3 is TGTGCCAGCTCACCATCGGCAGGCCCTAGAGAGCAGTACTTC. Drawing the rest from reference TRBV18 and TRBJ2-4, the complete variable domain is NAGVMQNPRHLVRRRGQEARLRCSPMKGHSHVYWYRQLPEEGLKFMVYLQKENIIDESGMPKERFSAEFPKEGPSILRIQQVVRGDSAAYFCASSPSAGPREQYFGAGTRLSVL.

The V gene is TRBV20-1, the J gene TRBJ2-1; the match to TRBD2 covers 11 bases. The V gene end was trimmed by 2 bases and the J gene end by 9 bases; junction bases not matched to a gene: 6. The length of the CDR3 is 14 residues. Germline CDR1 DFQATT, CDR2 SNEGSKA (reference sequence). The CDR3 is CSARHSGGAGEQFF. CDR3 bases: TGCAGTGCTAGACATAGCGGGGGGGCCGGTGAGCAGTTCTTC.

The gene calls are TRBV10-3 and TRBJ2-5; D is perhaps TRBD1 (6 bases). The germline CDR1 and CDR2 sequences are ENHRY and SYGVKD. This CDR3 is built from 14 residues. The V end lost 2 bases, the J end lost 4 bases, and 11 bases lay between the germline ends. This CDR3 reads CAISEGPRGETQYF. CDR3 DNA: TGTGCCATCAGTGAGGGACCCAGGGGAGAGACCCAGTACTTC.

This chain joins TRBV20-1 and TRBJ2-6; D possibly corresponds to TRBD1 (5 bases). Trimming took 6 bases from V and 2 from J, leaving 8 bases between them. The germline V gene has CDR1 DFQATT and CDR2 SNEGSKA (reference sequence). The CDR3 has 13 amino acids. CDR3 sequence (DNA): TGCAGTGCCCAAGGGGCTGGGGCCAACGTCCTGACTTTC. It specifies CSAQGAGANVLTF.

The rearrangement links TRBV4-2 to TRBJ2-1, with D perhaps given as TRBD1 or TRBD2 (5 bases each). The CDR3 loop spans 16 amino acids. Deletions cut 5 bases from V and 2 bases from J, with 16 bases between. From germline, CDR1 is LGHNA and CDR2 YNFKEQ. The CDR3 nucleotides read TGTGCCAGCAGCAGGGGTGAAGGGAGTCCCTACAATGAGCAGTTCTTC. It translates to CASSRGEGSPYNEQFF.

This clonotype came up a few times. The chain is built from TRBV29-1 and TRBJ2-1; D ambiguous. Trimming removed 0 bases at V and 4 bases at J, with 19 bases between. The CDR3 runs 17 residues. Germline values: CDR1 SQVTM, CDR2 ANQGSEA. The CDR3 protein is CSVEDMVYQATYNEQFF. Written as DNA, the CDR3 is TGCAGCGTTGAAGATATGGTCTACCAGGCTACTTACAATGAGCAGTTCTTC.

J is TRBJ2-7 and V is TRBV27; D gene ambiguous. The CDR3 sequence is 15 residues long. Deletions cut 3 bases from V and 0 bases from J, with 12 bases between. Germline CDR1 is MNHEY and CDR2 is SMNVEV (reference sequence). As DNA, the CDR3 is TGTGCCAGCAGTTTGTTTGCAGGCCCCTCCTACGAGCAGTACTTC. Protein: CASSLFAGPSYEQYF.

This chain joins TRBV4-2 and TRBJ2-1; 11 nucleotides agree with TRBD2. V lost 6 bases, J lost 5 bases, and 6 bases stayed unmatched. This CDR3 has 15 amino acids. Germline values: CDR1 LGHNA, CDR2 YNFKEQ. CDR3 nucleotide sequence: TGTGCCAGCAGTAAACTAGCGGGGGCTGACAATGAGCAGTTCTTC. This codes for CASSKLAGADNEQFF.

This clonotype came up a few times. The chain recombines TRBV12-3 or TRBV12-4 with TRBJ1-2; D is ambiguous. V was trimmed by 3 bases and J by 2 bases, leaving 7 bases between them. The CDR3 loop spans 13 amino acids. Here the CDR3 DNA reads TGTGCCAGCAGTTTTACGGAGAACTATGGCTACACCTTC. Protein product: CASSFTENYGYTF.

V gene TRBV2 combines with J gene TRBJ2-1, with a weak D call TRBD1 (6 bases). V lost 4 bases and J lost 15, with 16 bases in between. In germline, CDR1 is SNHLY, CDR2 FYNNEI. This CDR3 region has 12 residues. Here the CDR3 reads CASSAREGVLFF. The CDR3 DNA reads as TGTGCCAGCAGTGCGAGAGAGGGGGTTCTGTTCTTC.

CDR3 nucleotides: TGTGCCAGCACCCGGGCCTTTTACCATGGCTACACCTTC. Its translation: CASTRAFYHGYTF. The V and J genes are TRBV12-3 or TRBV12-4 and TRBJ1-2; D is unclear. The CDR3 length is 13 residues. Trimming left V 7 bases short and J 6 bases short, with 15 bases between.

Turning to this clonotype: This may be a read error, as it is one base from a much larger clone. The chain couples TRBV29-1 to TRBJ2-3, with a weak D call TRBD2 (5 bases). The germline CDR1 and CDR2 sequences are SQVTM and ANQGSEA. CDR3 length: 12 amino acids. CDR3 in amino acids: CSVRAEADTLYF. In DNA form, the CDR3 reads TGCAGCGTGCGCGCGGAGGCAGATACGCTGTATTTT.

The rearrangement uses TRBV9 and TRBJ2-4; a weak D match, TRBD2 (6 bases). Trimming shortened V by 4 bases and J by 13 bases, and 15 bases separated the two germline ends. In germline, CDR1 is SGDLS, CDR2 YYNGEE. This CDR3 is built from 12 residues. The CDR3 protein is CASSSLEGLQYF. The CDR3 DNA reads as TGTGCCAGCAGCTCCCTAGAGGGACTGCAGTACTTC.

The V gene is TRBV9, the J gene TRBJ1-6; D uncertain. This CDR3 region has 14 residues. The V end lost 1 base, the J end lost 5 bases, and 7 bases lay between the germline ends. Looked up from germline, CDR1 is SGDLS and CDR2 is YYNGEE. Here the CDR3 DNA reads TGTGCCAGCAGCGTAATGGTGGATAATTCACCCCTCCACTTT. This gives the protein CASSVMVDNSPLHF.

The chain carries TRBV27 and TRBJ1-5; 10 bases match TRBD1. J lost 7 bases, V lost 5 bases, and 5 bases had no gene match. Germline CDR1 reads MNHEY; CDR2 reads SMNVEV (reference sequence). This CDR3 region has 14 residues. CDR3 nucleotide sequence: TGTGCCAGCAGTCTAGACAGGGGGCAACAGCCCCAGCATTTT. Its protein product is CASSLDRGQQPQHF.